The present entry profiles one TCR beta chain with its context. Its antigen remains unknown. This specimen belongs to a study of cytomegalovirus exposure and HLA in healthy donors. Amplification used 60 Vbeta primers and 13 Jbeta primers. TCRdb's copy holds only in-frame clones and misses some; the assay was immunoSEQ multiplex PCR. This table holds about 58,000 clones. Points from the study as a whole: Most TCR sequences showed up rarely, but some public TCRs showed up in many donors. A later analysis reportedly found fewer N-insertions in an Asian-associated ancestry cluster than the roughly 680-donor mean. DRB1 showed the most TCR associations and HLA-C the fewest in a later analysis, as rates varied by HLA locus. Some TCR beta chains (roughly 160 of them) were listed as cytomegalovirus-associated.

This receptor was taken from a woman aged 18 to 35 in good health and CMV-seronegative. The sequenced sample consisted of PBMCs.

CDR3 in amino acids: CASSRRGTGDYGYTF. In DNA, the CDR3 is TGTGCCAGCAGCCGACGTGGGACAGGGGACTATGGCTACACCTTC. V gene TRBV28 combines with J gene TRBJ1-2; 10 bases agree with TRBD1. Looked up from germline, CDR1 is MDHEN and CDR2 is SYDVKM. This CDR3 contains 15 residues. V dropped 6 bases and J dropped 3; count of bases not matched to a gene: 7.